This TCR beta chain was identified in a study of early T cells in non-severe SARS-CoV-2 infection. Study-level background: The chains were unpaired, and the sequenced material was bulk RNA from unsorted whole blood. Study results and limitations: VDJdb matching, biased toward anti-spike CD8 responses, missed private and CD4 specificities.

V lost 5 bases to trimming and J lost 8 bases, with 6 bases between them. Per germline, CDR1 KGHDR and CDR2 SFDVKD. The CDR3 contains 11 residues. Individual cDNA molecules each received unique molecular identifiers attached to them. Using its own MiXCR run on the 5' RACE reads, TCRdb lists one record per CDR3 protein. The data hold more than 90,000 distinct CDR3 sequences, with around 14% observed a single time. This clonotype showed up just a few times. No antigen is known for it. This sequence originates from an adult who was a healthcare worker with PCR-confirmed SARS-CoV-2 infection or an uninfected control (not recorded which). Sequenced: whole blood. The J gene is TRBJ2-1, the V gene TRBV24-1; no clear D. Here the CDR3 DNA reads TGTGCCACCAGTGGATCGTATGAGCAGTTCTTC. Protein: CATSGSYEQFF.